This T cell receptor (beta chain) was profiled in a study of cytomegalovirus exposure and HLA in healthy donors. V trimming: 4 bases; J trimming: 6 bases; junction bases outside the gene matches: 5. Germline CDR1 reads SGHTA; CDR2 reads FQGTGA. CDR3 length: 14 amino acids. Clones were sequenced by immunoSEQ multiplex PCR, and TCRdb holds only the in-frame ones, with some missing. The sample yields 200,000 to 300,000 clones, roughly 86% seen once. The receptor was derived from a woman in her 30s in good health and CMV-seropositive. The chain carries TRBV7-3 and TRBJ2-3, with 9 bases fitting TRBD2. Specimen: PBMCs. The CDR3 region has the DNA TGTGCCAGCAGCTCTAGCGGGATCGGGGATACGCAGTATTTT. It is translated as CASSSSGIGDTQYF.